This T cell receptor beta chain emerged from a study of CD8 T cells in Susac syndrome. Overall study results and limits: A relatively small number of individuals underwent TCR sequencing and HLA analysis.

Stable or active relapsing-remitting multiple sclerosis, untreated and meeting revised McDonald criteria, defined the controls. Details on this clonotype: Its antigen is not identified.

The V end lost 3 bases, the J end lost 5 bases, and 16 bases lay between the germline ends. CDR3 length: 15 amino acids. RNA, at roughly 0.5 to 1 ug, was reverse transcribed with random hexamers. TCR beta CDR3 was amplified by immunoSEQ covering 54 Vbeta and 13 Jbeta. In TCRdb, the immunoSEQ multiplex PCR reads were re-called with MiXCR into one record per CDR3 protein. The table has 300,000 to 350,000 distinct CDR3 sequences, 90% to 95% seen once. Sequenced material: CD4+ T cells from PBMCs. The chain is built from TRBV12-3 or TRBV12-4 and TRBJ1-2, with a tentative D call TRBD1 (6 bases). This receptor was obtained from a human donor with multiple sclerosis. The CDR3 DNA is TGTGCCAGCAGTTTCGGGGGGCGCTTAGGGTATGGCTACACCTTC. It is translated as CASSFGGRLGYGYTF.